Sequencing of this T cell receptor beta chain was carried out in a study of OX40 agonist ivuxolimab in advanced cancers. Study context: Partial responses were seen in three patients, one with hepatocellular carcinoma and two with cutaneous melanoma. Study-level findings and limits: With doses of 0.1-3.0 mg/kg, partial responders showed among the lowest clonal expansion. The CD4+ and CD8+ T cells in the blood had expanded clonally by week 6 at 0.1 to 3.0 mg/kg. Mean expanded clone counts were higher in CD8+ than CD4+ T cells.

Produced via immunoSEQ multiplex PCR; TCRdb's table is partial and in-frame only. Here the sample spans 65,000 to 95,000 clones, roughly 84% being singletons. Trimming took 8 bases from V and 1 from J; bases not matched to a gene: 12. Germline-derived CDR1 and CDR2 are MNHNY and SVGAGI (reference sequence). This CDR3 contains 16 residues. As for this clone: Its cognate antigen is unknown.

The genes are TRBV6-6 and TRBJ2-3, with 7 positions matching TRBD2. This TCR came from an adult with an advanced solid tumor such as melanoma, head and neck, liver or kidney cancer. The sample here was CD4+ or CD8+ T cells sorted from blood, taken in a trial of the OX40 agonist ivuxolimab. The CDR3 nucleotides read TGTGCCAGCGAGCAGCGGGGACTCCTGCGCACAGATACGCAGTATTTT. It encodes CASEQRGLLRTDTQYF.